Listed below are T cell receptor beta chains from one sample, sequenced in a study of follicular helper T cells after annual influenza vaccination. Generated by immunoSEQ multiplex PCR, the TCRdb table keeps only in-frame clones and is missing some. This table has some 10,000 clones, 80% to 85% appearing once. Sequenced material: CXCR5+ CD38- circulating T follicular helper cells from blood, taken on the day of influenza vaccination. The receptors derive from an adult who received the influenza vaccine. Each CDR3 is given with its conserved first and last residue.

CASSPTGEREKLFF	TRBV6-5	TRBJ1-4